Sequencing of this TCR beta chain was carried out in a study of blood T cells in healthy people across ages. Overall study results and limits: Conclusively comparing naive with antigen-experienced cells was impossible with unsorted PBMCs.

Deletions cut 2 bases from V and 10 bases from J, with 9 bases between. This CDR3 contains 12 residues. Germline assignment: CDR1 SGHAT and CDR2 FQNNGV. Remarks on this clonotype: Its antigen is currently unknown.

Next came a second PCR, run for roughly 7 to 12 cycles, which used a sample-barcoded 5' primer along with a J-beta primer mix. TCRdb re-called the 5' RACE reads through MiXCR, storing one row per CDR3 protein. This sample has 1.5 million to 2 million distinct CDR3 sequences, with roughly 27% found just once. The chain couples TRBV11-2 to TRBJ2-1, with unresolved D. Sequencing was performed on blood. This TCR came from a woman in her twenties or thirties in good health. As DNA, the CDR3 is TGTGCCAGCAGCTTAACACAAGGGGAGCAGTTCTTC. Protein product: CASSLTQGEQFF.